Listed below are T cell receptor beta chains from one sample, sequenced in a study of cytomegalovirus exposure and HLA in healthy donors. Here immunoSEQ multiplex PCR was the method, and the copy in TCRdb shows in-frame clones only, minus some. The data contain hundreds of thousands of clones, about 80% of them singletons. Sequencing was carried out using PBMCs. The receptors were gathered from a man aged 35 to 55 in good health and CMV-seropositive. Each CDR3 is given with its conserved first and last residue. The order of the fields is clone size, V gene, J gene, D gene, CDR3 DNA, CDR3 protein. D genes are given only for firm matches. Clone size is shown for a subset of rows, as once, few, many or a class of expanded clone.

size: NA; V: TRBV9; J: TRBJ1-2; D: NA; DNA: TGTGCCAGCAGCGTAGACGAGGGTTCTAACTATGGCTACACCTTC; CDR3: CASSVDEGSNYGYTF
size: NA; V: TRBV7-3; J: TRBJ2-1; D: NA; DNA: TGTGCCAGCAGCTTTACTAGTCTCCCCTACAATGAGCAGTTCTTC; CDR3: CASSFTSLPYNEQFF
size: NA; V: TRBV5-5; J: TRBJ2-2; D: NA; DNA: TGTGCCAGCAGCTCCGAGGGGGTTTACACCGGGGAGCTGTTTTTT; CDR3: CASSSEGVYTGELFF
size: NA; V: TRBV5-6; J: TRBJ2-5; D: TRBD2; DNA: TGTGCCAGCACCCCACATAGAGGACTAGCGGTCCAGGAGACCCAGTACTTC; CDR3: CASTPHRGLAVQETQYF
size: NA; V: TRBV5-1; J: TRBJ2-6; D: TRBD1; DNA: TGCGCCAGCAGCGACAGGGCTGGGGCCAACGTCCTGACTTTC; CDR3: CASSDRAGANVLTF
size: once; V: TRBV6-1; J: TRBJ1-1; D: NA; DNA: TGTGCCAGCAGTGCGAGGAACACTGAAGCTTTCTTT; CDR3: CASSARNTEAFF
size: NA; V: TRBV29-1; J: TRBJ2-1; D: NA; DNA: TGCAGCGTTGAAGGCGGAACCAACAATGAGCAGTTCTTC; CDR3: CSVEGGTNNEQFF
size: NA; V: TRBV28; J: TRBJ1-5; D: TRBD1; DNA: TGTGCCAGCAGTTTGTTGACAGGGTTCAATCAGCCCCAGCATTTT; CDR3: CASSLLTGFNQPQHF
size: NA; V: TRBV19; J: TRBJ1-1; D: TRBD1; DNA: TGTGCCAGTAGTTCAACCTCACAGGGGGAGACTGAAGCTTTCTTT; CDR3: CASSSTSQGETEAFF
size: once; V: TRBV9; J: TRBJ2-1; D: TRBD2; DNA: TGTGCCAGCAGCGTAGGGAGCGGGAGAGGAAATGAGCAGTTCTTC; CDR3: CASSVGSGRGNEQFF
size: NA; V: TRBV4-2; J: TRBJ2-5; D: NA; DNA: TGTGCCAGCAGCCAAGCTCGACAGGTCAAAGAGACCCAGTACTTC; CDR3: CASSQARQVKETQYF